What follows are 15 T cell receptor beta chains derived from one specimen sequenced in a study of patients and donors after allogeneic stem cell transplantation. TCRdb called the RT-PCR reads again in MiXCR, with one record for every CDR3 protein. Seen here are 20,000 to 30,000 distinct CDR3 sequences, 7.5% to 9% observed once, and the top ten hold nearly 50%. Specimen: blood, either unsorted or a sorted T cell fraction (not recorded which). All receptors derive from a human donor who was either an allogeneic HSCT recipient or a stem cell or donor lymphocyte infusion donor (not recorded which). It is not recorded whose cells these are; they may come from a transplant donor.

Details on this clonotype: A clone one base away is much larger, so this may be a read error. This sequence joins TRBV5-1 and TRBJ2-1; 9 bases agree with TRBD2. Germline assignment: CDR1 SGHRS and CDR2 YFSETQ. The CDR3 covers 16 residues. This chain's CDR3 is CASSVLAGVAANERFF. For the CDR3, the DNA is TGCGCCAGCAGCGTATTAGCGGGAGTTGCGGCCAATGAGCGGTTCTTC.

The table lists this clonotype with a few counts. This sequence joins TRBV7-9 and TRBJ2-2; D ambiguous. CDR1 SEHNR and CDR2 FQNEAQ come from the germline V gene (reference sequence). This CDR3 comprises 14 residues. Trimming removed 6 bases at V and 1 base at J, with 9 bases between. The CDR3 DNA is TGTGCCAGCAGAAGGGTGGGGAACACCGGGGAGCTGTTTTTT. As protein: CASRRVGNTGELFF.

The chain couples TRBV29-1 to TRBJ2-5; D is possibly TRBD2 (5 bases). Trimming removed 7 bases from V and 3 bases from J, with 12 bases in between. The CDR3 runs 12 residues. Germline lookup yields CDR1 SQVTM and CDR2 ANQGSEA. CDR3: CSAVDWKETQYF. The CDR3 DNA is TGCAGCGCCGTGGACTGGAAAGAGACCCAGTACTTC.

The rearrangement joins TRBV5-1 to TRBJ2-2; D is uncertain. The germline V gene has CDR1 SGHRS and CDR2 YFSETQ. V was clipped by 0 bases and J by 6 bases, with 15 bases between them. CDR3 length equals 16 residues. This CDR3 reads CASSLVQSRSAGELFF. Written as DNA, the CDR3 is TGCGCCAGCAGCTTGGTCCAGTCTCGGTCGGCCGGGGAGCTGTTTTTT.

This clonotype was detected only a few times. The genes are TRBV30 and TRBJ2-3, with a possible D match to TRBD1 (5 bases). CDR1 and CDR2 from the germline V gene are GTSNPN and SVGIG (reference sequence). Between the trimmed V and J ends, which lost 4 bases and 1 base, there was a span of 12 bases. The CDR3 sequence is 14 residues long. CDR3 sequence (DNA): TGTGCCTGGAAGAAGGGGCCTGGCACAGATACGCAGTATTTT. As protein: CAWKKGPGTDTQYF.

This clonotype has more than one count but fewer than ten. The chain links TRBV4-2 to TRBJ2-1; 8 bases are a match to TRBD2. Trimming at V came to 1 base and at J to 7 bases, leaving 15 bases not matched to a gene. Germline CDR1 LGHNA, CDR2 YNFKEQ. This CDR3 contains 18 residues. The CDR3 DNA reads TGTGCCAGCAGCCAAGGGATTCCGCAGCGGGGGTACTATAATGAGCAGTTCTTC. It is translated as CASSQGIPQRGYYNEQFF.

Many counts were recorded for this clonotype. CDR3 DNA: TGTGCCACCAGCAGGGGGACCCCAGGCTACGAGCAGTACTTC. It encodes CATSRGTPGYEQYF. This chain joins TRBV15 and TRBJ2-7; D tentatively reads TRBD1 or TRBD2 (5 bases each). CDR3 length: 14 residues. V was clipped by 3 bases and J by 3 bases, with 12 bases between them. Per germline, CDR1 LNHNV and CDR2 YYDKDF (reference sequence).

This clonotype was counted only a few times. This chain joins TRBV28 and TRBJ2-7; 12 positions match TRBD2. The CDR3 consists of 15 residues. J lost 2 bases, V lost 5 bases, and 4 bases had no gene match. Per the germline V gene, CDR1 is MDHEN and CDR2 is SYDVKM. For the CDR3, the DNA is TGTGCCAGCAGTAGGGGACTAGCGGGTACCTACGAGCAGTACTTC. Its translation: CASSRGLAGTYEQYF.

Of note for this clonotype: One end of the junction does not line up with germline, which may come from a read error. The gene calls are TRBV20-1 and TRBJ2-2; either TRBD1 or TRBD2 may supply D (5 bases each). The CDR3 totals 17 residues. Germline assignment: CDR1 DFQATT and CDR2 SNEGSKA (reference sequence). The DNA for the CDR3 is TGCAGTGCTAGAGATACCAGACAGACCTCGAACACCGGGGAGCTTTTTTTT. Protein sequence: CSARDTRQTSNTGELFF.

This clonotype occurred many times. The chain links TRBV4-1 to TRBJ1-4; 7 bases agree with TRBD1. Germline V gene lookup returns CDR1 MGHRA and CDR2 YSYEKL. The CDR3 loop spans 14 amino acids. V lost 6 bases to trimming and J lost 8 bases; unmatched junction nucleotides: 9. The chain's CDR3 is CASSSTGSREKLFF. CDR3 nucleotides: TGCGCCAGCAGTTCGACAGGGAGTAGGGAAAAACTGTTTTTT.

The V and J genes are TRBV28 and TRBJ1-1; D is undetermined. Trimming took 5 bases from V and 2 from J, leaving 9 bases between them. CDR1 is MDHEN, CDR2 SYDVKM, per germline. The CDR3 has 13 amino acids. The CDR3 nucleotides read TGTGCCAGCAGTCCCGTCGTCAACACTGAAGCTTTCTTT. Protein: CASSPVVNTEAFF. Combining the CDR3 with reference TRBV28 and TRBJ1-1 gives the whole variable domain DVKVTQSSRYLVKRTGEKVFLECVQDMDHENMFWYRQDPGLGLRLIYFSYDVKMKEKGDIPEGYSVSREKKERFSLILESASTNQTSMYLCASSPVVNTEAFFGQGTRLTVV.

This clonotype was recorded at least ten times. The junction differs from germline at one of its ends, possibly a read error. J is TRBJ1-5 and V is TRBV5-1; 10 bases are a match to TRBD1. There are 15 residues in the CDR3. Germline values: CDR1 SGHRS, CDR2 YFSETQ. The chain's CDR3 is CASSLMTGGNQPQHF. DNA for the CDR3: TGCGCCAGCAGCTTGATGACAGGGGGCAACCAGCCCCAGCATTTT.

This clonotype has at least ten counts. The chain uses TRBV7-6 and TRBJ2-3; D not resolved. V lost 1 base, J lost 4 bases, and 6 bases lay in between. The CDR3 runs 13 residues. CDR1 SGHVS and CDR2 FNYEAQ come from the germline V gene. CDR3 nucleotides: TGTGCCAGCAGCTTAGTGCGCTCAGATACGCAGTATTTT. Protein product: CASSLVRSDTQYF.

This clonotype showed up many times. J is TRBJ1-2 and V is TRBV7-9; TRBD1 is a possible D gene (6 bases). The CDR3 is made up of 13 amino acids. CDR1 is SEHNR, CDR2 FQNEAQ, per germline (reference sequence). Trimming pared 1 base from V and 7 bases from J, leaving 10 bases between. The CDR3 coding sequence is TGTGCCAGCAGCTTAGGACAGGAGGGTGGCTACACCTTC. Amino acid sequence: CASSLGQEGGYTF.

This clonotype occurred many times. The CDR3 DNA reads as TGTGCCAGCAAGGACGTAGCGGGGGGGAAAGAGACCCAGTACTTC. Encoded protein: CASKDVAGGKETQYF. The chain links TRBV6-1 to TRBJ2-5; 11 positions match TRBD2. The CDR3 has 15 amino acids. V lost 7 bases and J lost 3; bases outside the gene matches: 7. Per the germline V gene, CDR1 is MNHNS and CDR2 is SASEGT.